This is a list of T cell receptor beta chains from one sample in a study of T cell repertoires in cytomegalovirus infection. Antigen specificity for these receptors is unknown. From the reads, TCRdb called clonotypes with MiXCR, one entry per CDR3 protein. This table has hundreds of thousands of distinct CDR3 sequences, about 33% appearing once. The sample here was cultured PBMCs, taken from culture after CMV antigen stimulation. These receptors originate from a human donor in good health (CMV status not recorded). Some clones in this sample may be carry-over from other donors' samples. The CDR3 runs from the conserved cysteine through the conserved F or W.

TRBV7-2,TRBJ1-3,CASSARTGGGNTIYF
TRBV5-1,TRBJ2-3,CASSKTSGGEGDTQYF
TRBV7-6,TRBJ2-7,CASSLALSYEQYF
TRBV7-8,TRBJ1-6,CASSRYRNSPLHF
TRBV6-1,TRBJ2-6,CASSARQGAKGANVLTF
TRBV7-8,TRBJ1-2,CASSLYRANYGYTF
TRBV7-6,TRBJ1-1,CASSLEGSTEAFF
TRBV7-2,TRBJ1-6,CASSPGQRDPLHF
TRBV23-1,TRBJ2-3,CASSQDPKDTQYF
TRBV7-8,TRBJ2-3,CASSFLPTEKWDTQYF
TRBV7-9,TRBJ2-7,CASSSTLDRKPAYEQYF
TRBV4-1,TRBJ1-5,CASSQEAGVSQPQHF
TRBV20-1,TRBJ1-5,CSATSGNQPQHF
TRBV7-9,TRBJ2-7,CASSSRQGSSYEQYF
TRBV11-2,TRBJ2-7,CASNPPGSFYEQYF
TRBV10-3,TRBJ2-2,CAISDPPASGNTGELFF
TRBV7-2,TRBJ2-1,CASSVGTPHYNEQFF
TRBV6-1,TRBJ2-7,CASSEVAGSYEQYF
TRBV7-9,TRBJ1-2,CASTDPSGKGGYTF
TRBV7-6,TRBJ2-7,CASSLETGDEQYF
TRBV7-2,TRBJ2-7,CASSLTSGKTYEQYF
TRBV10-3,TRBJ2-7,CAISTTSRGTYEQYF
TRBV11-3,TRBJ2-5,CASSPQSGGSYETQYF
TRBV7-2,TRBJ1-1,CASSFQGHLNTEAFF
TRBV27,TRBJ2-1,CASSLETSGKNEQFF
TRBV6-2/TRBV6-3,TRBJ2-1,CASSYRAGVNEQFF
TRBV7-8,TRBJ1-5,CASSAARVPNQPQHF
TRBV7-8,TRBJ2-5,CASSSGRNLQETQYF
TRBV6-5,TRBJ2-5,CASSYPLLTSCQETQYF
TRBV12-5,TRBJ1-6,CASGRDFGSLHF
TRBV6-2/TRBV6-3,TRBJ2-1,CASSYSAGGSYNEQFF
TRBV7-2,TRBJ2-7,CASSLGRGVPSYEQYF
TRBV28,TRBJ1-1,CATQWGDTEAFF
TRBV4-2,TRBJ1-6,CASSDRDRGNSPLHF
TRBV30,TRBJ1-2,CAWTPGSYGYTF
TRBV3-1,TRBJ2-1,CASSQVGRTPYNEQFF
TRBV7-6,TRBJ2-1,CASSQGLATGPGQFF
TRBV20-1,TRBJ1-2,CSAPTAGYGYTF
TRBV7-9,TRBJ2-1,CASSSAGEVDEQFF
TRBV2,TRBJ2-7,CASRVGPYEQYF
TRBV7-6,TRBJ2-7,CASSTRSGSSYEQYF
TRBV15,TRBJ2-7,CATSRDNQVAHEQYF
TRBV7-9,TRBJ2-1,CASLGGRNNEQFF
TRBV6-6,TRBJ2-1,CAIPWRQPYNEQFF
TRBV27,TRBJ2-1,CASSKSVRQGYRNEQFF
TRBV5-4,TRBJ2-1,CASSFGTAGSYNEQFF
TRBV29-1,TRBJ2-2,CSVHVRVTGELFF
TRBV7-9,TRBJ1-1,CASSLFPGSVNTEAFF
TRBV6-4,TRBJ2-1,CASSDWGGANNEQFF
TRBV11-1,TRBJ2-5,CASSPWEAVETQYF
TRBV29-1,TRBJ2-5,CSAPGGIPGETQYF